The rows below give T cell receptor beta chains drawn from one sample of a study of blood T cell repertoires in COVID-19. Sequencing used immunoSEQ multiplex PCR; TCRdb keeps in-frame clones, though not all of them. The profile shows approximately 260,000 clones, around 85% of them singletons. The sequencing sample was made of peripheral blood. These receptors came from a woman aged 40 to 49 with active or convalescent COVID-19. Each CDR3 is given with its conserved first and last residue. The D gene is left open where the match is weak. Only some rows state a clone size, as once, few, many or a class for expanded clones.

size	length	D	V	J	CDR3	DNA
.	15	.	TRBV15	TRBJ1-1	CATSRDRDFSTEAFF	TGTGCCACCAGCAGAGATCGAGACTTTTCCACTGAAGCTTTCTTT
.	13	.	TRBV19	TRBJ1-2	CASSIDRSYGYTF	TGTGCCAGTAGTATCGACAGGTCCTATGGCTACACCTTC
.	15	.	TRBV7-9	TRBJ1-2	CASSLEGGTPSGYTF	TGTGCCAGCAGCTTGGAGGGGGGGACCCCAAGCGGCTACACCTTC
.	14	.	TRBV2	TRBJ1-1	CASSPDLRYTEAFF	TGTGCCAGCAGCCCGGACTTACGATACACTGAAGCTTTCTTT
.	13	.	TRBV10-3	TRBJ1-1	CAISSVGDTEAFF	TGTGCCATCAGTTCGGTTGGTGACACTGAAGCTTTCTTT
once	13	TRBD1	TRBV19	TRBJ2-1	CASSSRTGGEQFF	TGTGCCAGTAGTTCCCGGACAGGCGGTGAGCAGTTCTTC
.	13	TRBD1	TRBV27	TRBJ1-2	CASSWRTGDGYTF	TGTGCCAGCAGTTGGCGGACAGGGGATGGCTACACCTTC
.	15	.	TRBV4-1	TRBJ2-3	CASSPLMREADTQYF	TGCGCCAGCAGCCCCCTTATGAGGGAAGCAGATACGCAGTATTTT
.	13	.	TRBV30	TRBJ1-1	CAWRTYRNTEAFF	TGTGCCTGGAGGACCTACAGAAACACTGAAGCTTTCTTT
.	14	.	TRBV6-6	TRBJ1-4	CASSYVTGNEKLFF	TGTGCCAGCAGTTACGTTACAGGGAATGAAAAACTGTTTTTT
.	14	.	TRBV2	TRBJ1-2	CASRAASGGYGYTF	TGTGCCAGCAGAGCCGCGTCGGGAGGCTATGGCTACACCTTC
.	13	.	TRBV11-1	TRBJ1-5	CASSLAEDQPQHF	TGTGCCAGCAGCTTAGCGGAGGATCAGCCCCAGCATTTT
few	15	.	TRBV19	TRBJ1-2	CASSIGAGSTYGYTF	TGTGCCAGTAGTATAGGGGCGGGCTCAACCTATGGCTACACCTTC
.	13	.	TRBV28	TRBJ1-1	CASNPPEGTEAFF	TGTGCCAGCAACCCCCCGGAGGGCACTGAAGCTTTCTTT
.	15	TRBD2	TRBV5-1	TRBJ2-4	CASSTDGLGEGIQYF	TGCGCCAGCAGCACGGACGGACTAGGGGAGGGCATTCAGTACTTC
.	15	.	TRBV14	TRBJ2-1	CASSLGGGAYNEQFF	TGTGCCAGCAGCCTCGGGGGTGGGGCCTACAATGAGCAGTTCTTC
.	16	TRBD1	TRBV6-5	TRBJ1-2	CASSYSVGTGAYGYTF	TGTGCCAGCAGTTACAGTGTTGGGACAGGGGCCTATGGCTACACCTTC
.	12	TRBD1	TRBV5-1	TRBJ1-1	CASSEGATEAFF	TGCGCCAGCAGTGAGGGGGCGACTGAAGCTTTCTTT
.	15	TRBD2	TRBV19	TRBJ2-5	CASSKEAGGSETQYF	TGTGCCAGTAGTAAAGAAGCGGGGGGCTCTGAGACCCAGTACTTC
.	15	.	TRBV5-1	TRBJ1-5	CASSLLGVSNQPQHF	TGCGCCAGCAGCTTGCTGGGCGTGAGCAATCAGCCCCAGCATTTT
.	17	TRBD1	TRBV5-1	TRBJ2-7	CASSLASGGTPSYEQYF	TGCGCCAGCAGCTTGGCGTCAGGGGGCACCCCCTCCTACGAGCAGTACTTC
once	13	TRBD2	TRBV12-3/TRBV12-4	TRBJ2-7	CASTLAGGYEQYF	TGTGCCAGCACTTTAGCGGGGGGGTACGAGCAGTACTTC
.	15	.	TRBV5-6	TRBJ1-2	CASSPEAGGGHGYTF	TGTGCCAGCAGCCCCGAGGCGGGGGGCGGTCATGGCTACACCTTC
.	14	.	TRBV10-3	TRBJ1-5	CAISVGGGNQPQHF	TGTGCCATCAGTGTAGGGGGTGGGAATCAGCCCCAGCATTTT
.	14	.	TRBV3-1/TRBV3-2	TRBJ2-6	CASSPGGGANVLTF	TGTGCCAGCAGTCCAGGAGGTGGGGCCAACGTCCTGACTTTC
.	16	TRBD1	TRBV7-2	TRBJ1-3	CASSFTGTGGGNTIYF	TGTGCCAGCAGCTTTACCGGGACAGGGGGCGGAAACACCATATATTTT
.	15	.	TRBV10-3	TRBJ2-3	CAISTTGLPGDTQYF	TGTGCCATCAGTACGACCGGACTACCAGGGGATACGCAGTATTTT
.	13	.	TRBV9	TRBJ2-1	CASSTKTGLIKFF	TGTGCCAGCAGCACGAAGACGGGGTTAATAAAGTTCTTC
.	11	.	TRBV13	TRBJ1-2	CASSAGYGYTF	TGTGCCAGCAGTGCCGGGTATGGCTACACCTTC